What follows are 24 T cell receptor beta chains derived from one specimen sequenced in a study of T cell repertoires in cytomegalovirus infection. No cognate antigen is known for these TCRs. TCRdb analysed the reads with MiXCR anew, one entry per CDR3 protein. Of about a million distinct CDR3 sequences detected, 31% appear once; the ten largest clones hold around an eighth. Here the sequenced sample was cultured CD8+ T cells from PBMCs, taken from culture after CMV antigen stimulation. The receptor source for this set is a human donor in good health (CMV status not recorded). Some clones in this sample may be carry-over from other donors' samples.

The chain carries TRBV9 and TRBJ2-1, with TRBD2 matching 8 bases. Germline-derived CDR1 and CDR2 are SGDLS and YYNGEE. This CDR3 is built from 15 residues. V lost 3 bases, J lost 4 bases, and 6 bases stayed unmatched. CDR3 residues: CASSEAGVGYNEQFF. The CDR3 nucleotides read TGTGCCAGCAGCGAAGCGGGGGTGGGTTACAATGAGCAGTTCTTC.

This clonotype was detected a few times. The chain couples TRBV6-5 to TRBJ2-1; possibly TRBD2 for D (6 bases). Trimming pared 3 bases from V and 8 bases from J, leaving 14 bases between. From germline, CDR1 is MNHEY and CDR2 SVGAGI. The CDR3 runs 14 residues. The CDR3 loop is CASSYFSGSDEQFF. The CDR3 DNA reads TGTGCCAGCAGTTATTTTAGCGGCAGCGATGAGCAGTTCTTC.

This clonotype was counted a few times. The J gene is TRBJ2-1, the V gene TRBV5-4; 9 bases are shared with TRBD2. V lost 4 bases to trimming and J lost 8 bases; unmatched junction nucleotides: 10. The V gene's germline CDR1 is SGHNT and CDR2 YYREEE (reference sequence). The CDR3 consists of 15 residues. The CDR3 nucleotides read TGTGCCAGCAGCAGGACAGCGGGGGGAGGGGATGAGCAGTTCTTC. Translated, it gives CASSRTAGGGDEQFF.

As concerns this clonotype: One junction end does not reproduce the germline sequence, and a read error may be involved. V is TRBV10-3 and J is TRBJ2-3, with D perhaps matching TRBD1 (5 bases). Germline lookup yields CDR1 ENHRY and CDR2 SYGVKD. There are 15 residues in the CDR3. The DNA for the CDR3 is TGTGCCGTCAGTGAGATCCAGGGAATCACAGATACGCAGTATTTT. Translated: CAVSEIQGITDTQYF.

The V call is TRBV19, the J call TRBJ2-6; D uncertain. The CDR3 spans 15 residues. Germline CDR1 and CDR2: LNHDA and SQIVND (reference sequence). The V end was cut by 7 bases, the J end by 0 bases, with 10 bases between. The CDR3 is CASTHKVSGANVLTF. CDR3 coding DNA: TGTGCCAGTACCCACAAGGTCTCTGGGGCCAACGTCCTGACTTTC.

The V and J genes are TRBV7-2 and TRBJ2-3; 8 bases agree with TRBD1. The germline V gene encodes CDR1 SGHTA and CDR2 FQGNSA. Germline trimming cut 2 bases from V and 3 bases from J; bases unmatched to any gene: 4. There are 15 residues in the CDR3. The CDR3 reads CASSLSDRGTDTQYF. The CDR3 nucleotides are TGTGCCAGCAGCTTATCTGACAGGGGTACAGATACGCAGTATTTT.

This chain links TRBV29-1 with TRBJ1-1; D ambiguous. Trimming cost V 3 bases and J 4 bases, with 12 bases left between them. The CDR3 contains 13 residues. Germline loops: CDR1 SQVTM, CDR2 ANQGSEA. The CDR3 protein is CSVEVGVGTEAFF. Here the CDR3 DNA reads TGCAGCGTTGAGGTAGGAGTGGGCACTGAAGCTTTCTTT.

CDR3 protein: CASSPIRDRGSQPQHF. The CDR3 nucleotides are TGTGCCAGTAGTCCTATCCGGGACAGGGGGTCGCAGCCCCAGCATTTT. The rearrangement joins TRBV19 to TRBJ1-5, with 11 bases that match TRBD1. The CDR3 is 16 amino acids. The ends lost 5 bases at V and 7 bases at J; junction bases unmatched: 10. The V gene's germline CDR1 is LNHDA and CDR2 SQIVND (reference sequence).

This clonotype was recorded many times. The gene calls are TRBV7-2 and TRBJ2-3; D call uncertain. The germline gives CDR1 SGHTA, CDR2 FQGNSA. Trimming left V 6 bases short and J 2 bases short, with 21 bases between. This CDR3 region has 17 residues. The CDR3 DNA sequence: TGTGCCAGCAGTTTACCCTCTGGATCTACACCCACAGATACGCAGTATTTT. This codes for CASSLPSGSTPTDTQYF.

The J gene is TRBJ2-3, the V gene TRBV10-3, with D tentatively TRBD2 (6 bases). V lost 6 bases to trimming and J lost 0 bases, with 13 bases between them. CDR1 and CDR2 (germline): ENHRY, SYGVKD. This CDR3 contains 15 residues. CDR3 amino acids: CAISLPGASTDTQYF. CDR3 DNA: TGTGCCATCAGCCTCCCGGGAGCTAGCACAGATACGCAGTATTTT.

The V gene is TRBV10-3, the J gene TRBJ2-1, with 8 nucleotides matching TRBD1. The V gene's germline CDR1 is ENHRY and CDR2 SYGVKD. V lost 7 bases and J lost 6; bases outside the gene matches: 5. This CDR3 spans 13 amino acids. The CDR3 coding sequence is TGTGCCATCAATCGAGACAGGGGCAATGAGCAGTTCTTC. Encoded protein: CAINRDRGNEQFF.

This clonotype was observed at least ten times. The chain is built from TRBV7-6 and TRBJ1-6; 9 bases are a match to TRBD1. The CDR3 consists of 15 residues. The trim removed 5 bases at V and 10 bases at J, leaving 9 bases unmatched. Per the germline V gene, CDR1 is SGHVS and CDR2 is FNYEAQ. Here the CDR3 reads CASSQDRGGESPLHF. As DNA, the CDR3 is TGTGCCAGCAGCCAGGACAGGGGAGGAGAATCACCCCTCCACTTT.

This clonotype was observed a few times. The chain combines TRBV6-5 with TRBJ1-2; D possibly corresponds to TRBD1 (5 bases). This CDR3 spans 14 amino acids. Germline CDR1 reads MNHEY; CDR2 reads SVGAGI. Trimming stripped 6 bases from V and 0 bases from J, with 11 bases between. The CDR3 loop reads CASRAGTPNYGYTF. The CDR3 nucleotides are TGTGCCAGCAGAGCAGGGACCCCTAACTATGGCTACACCTTC.

In its sample, this clonotype was seen a few times. This rearrangement joins TRBV20-1 to TRBJ2-1, with TRBD2 as a possible D gene (7 bases). The CDR3 loop spans 15 amino acids. Germline loops: CDR1 DFQATT, CDR2 SNEGSKA (reference sequence). V was cut by 1 base and J by 2 bases, with 12 bases left in between. The CDR3 DNA sequence: TGCAGTGCTAGAGGGGAGGGGGGGCCCTACAATGAGCAGTTCTTC. Protein: CSARGEGGPYNEQFF.

This clonotype was counted a single time. This chain links TRBV6-1 with TRBJ2-3; D is perhaps TRBD1 (5 bases). This CDR3 has 13 residues. From germline, CDR1 is MNHNS and CDR2 SASEGT. V was cut by 8 bases and J by 2 bases, with 11 bases left in between. In nucleotides, the CDR3 is TGTGCCAGCTGGTTCGGACACACAGATACGCAGTATTTT. It is translated as CASWFGHTDTQYF.

This clonotype has more than one count but fewer than ten. This rearrangement joins TRBV7-9 to TRBJ2-7, with 8 bases aligning to TRBD2. The CDR3 is 15 amino acids. The V gene's germline CDR1 is SEHNR and CDR2 FQNEAQ (reference sequence). Unmatched junction bases numbered 14, after V lost 6 bases and J lost 7 bases. Here the CDR3 DNA reads TGTGCCAGCAGATTAACCCCGGGACTAGTAGCTGAGCAGTACTTC. Protein sequence: CASRLTPGLVAEQYF.

J is TRBJ1-1 and V is TRBV15, with TRBD1 as a possible D gene (5 bases). V shed 0 bases and J shed 4 bases, with 12 bases lying between them. Per the germline V gene, CDR1 is LNHNV and CDR2 is YYDKDF (reference sequence). This CDR3 region has 15 residues. The CDR3 DNA reads as TGTGCCACCAGCAGAGATGCGGGGGTTGGCACTGAAGCTTTCTTT. Translated, it gives CATSRDAGVGTEAFF.

The V call is TRBV10-2, the J call TRBJ1-1; TRBD1 might be the D (5 bases). Looked up from germline, CDR1 is WSHSY and CDR2 is SAAADI. The CDR3 runs to 12 residues. V lost 3 bases to trimming and J lost 7 bases, with 9 bases between them. The CDR3: CASSDMGGEAFF. CDR3 nucleotides: TGCGCCAGCAGTGACATGGGGGGTGAAGCTTTCTTT.

This clonotype was counted a few times. The chain links TRBV2 to TRBJ2-5, with 10 bases aligning to TRBD1. CDR3 size: 15 residues. Germline CDR1 is SNHLY and CDR2 is FYNNEI. J lost 3 bases, V lost 4 bases, and 5 bases had no gene match. CDR3 sequence reads: CASSGDRGRKETQYF. The CDR3 DNA follows: TGTGCCAGCAGTGGGGACAGGGGAAGGAAAGAGACCCAGTACTTC.

V gene TRBV9 combines with J gene TRBJ1-5; D remains unclear. The length of the CDR3 is 13 residues. In germline, CDR1 is SGDLS, CDR2 YYNGEE. Trimming shortened V by 3 bases and J by 4 bases, and 8 bases separated the two germline ends. This CDR3 is CASSARGNQPQHF. In DNA form, the CDR3 reads TGTGCCAGCAGCGCTCGGGGTAATCAGCCCCAGCATTTT. The entire variable domain, with the rest obtained from reference TRBV9 and TRBJ1-5, is as follows: DSGVTQTPKHLITATGQRVTLRCSPRSGDLSVYWYQQSLDQGLQFLIQYYNGEERAKGNILERFSAQQFPDLHSELNLSSLELGDSALYFCASSARGNQPQHFGDGTRLSIL.

This sequence joins TRBV19 and TRBJ1-2; TRBD1 matches 7 bases. There are 14 residues in the CDR3. Germline V gene lookup returns CDR1 LNHDA and CDR2 SQIVND (reference sequence). Trimming cost V 6 bases and J 3 bases; bases outside gene matches: 7. In DNA, the CDR3 is TGTGCCAGTAGCCCAGGGGGGAAGTACTATGGCTACACCTTC. Translated: CASSPGGKYYGYTF.

This clonotype was seen more than once but under ten times. The chain uses TRBV7-8 and TRBJ1-5; D is uncertain. Germline lookup yields CDR1 SGHVS and CDR2 FQNEAQ. There are 14 residues in the CDR3. Trimming cost V 1 base and J 2 bases, with 6 bases left between them. This CDR3 is CASSLDIRNQPQHF. The CDR3 DNA reads as TGTGCCAGCAGCTTAGATATTCGCAATCAGCCCCAGCATTTT.

This chain joins TRBV6-6 and TRBJ1-2; TRBD1 matches 8 bases. The CDR3 covers 16 residues. The V and J ends lost 4 bases and 6 bases, in that order; junction bases with no gene match: 13. The germline CDR1 and CDR2 sequences are MNHNY and SVGAGI (reference sequence). The CDR3 here is CASSFSDRGNINGYTF. The CDR3 coding sequence is TGTGCCAGCAGTTTTTCCGACAGGGGTAATATTAATGGCTACACCTTC.

V and J are TRBV2 and TRBJ1-6, with no clear D. Per germline, CDR1 SNHLY and CDR2 FYNNEI. This CDR3 comprises 13 residues. Trimming removed 2 bases from V and 7 bases from J, with 6 bases in between. In DNA, the CDR3 is TGTGCCAGCAGTGAATTCGGGAATTCACCCCTCCACTTT. It is translated as CASSEFGNSPLHF.